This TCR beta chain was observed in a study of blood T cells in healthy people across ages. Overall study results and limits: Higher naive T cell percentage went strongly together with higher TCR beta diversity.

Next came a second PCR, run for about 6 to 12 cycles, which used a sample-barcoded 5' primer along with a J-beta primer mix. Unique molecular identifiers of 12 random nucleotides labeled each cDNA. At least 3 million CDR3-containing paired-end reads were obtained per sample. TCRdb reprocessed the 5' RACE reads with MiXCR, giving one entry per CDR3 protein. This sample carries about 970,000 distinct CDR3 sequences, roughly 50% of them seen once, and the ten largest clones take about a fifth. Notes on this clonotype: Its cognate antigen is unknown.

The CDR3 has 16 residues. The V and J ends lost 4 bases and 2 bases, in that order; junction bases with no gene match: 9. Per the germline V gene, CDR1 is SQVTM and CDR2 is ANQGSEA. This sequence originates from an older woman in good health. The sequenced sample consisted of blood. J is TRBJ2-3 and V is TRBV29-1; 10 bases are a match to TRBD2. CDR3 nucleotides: TGCAGCGTTGTGGGGCCACTAGCGGGACACACAGATACGCAGTATTTT. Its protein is CSVVGPLAGHTDTQYF.